This T cell receptor beta chain was sequenced during a study of blood T cells in healthy people across ages. With a J-beta primer mix and a sample-barcoded 5' primer, a second PCR ran about 7 to 12 cycles. TCRdb reanalysed the 5' RACE reads using MiXCR and keeps one entry per CDR3 protein. The data hold 590,000 or so distinct CDR3 sequences, with approximately 30% observed a single time. This clonotype turned up a few times. Germline CDR1 reads SGHRS; CDR2 reads YFSETQ. Losses at the gene ends were 4 bases for V and 10 bases for J; bases not matched to a gene: 4. There are 14 residues in the CDR3. The sequence derives from a woman of 80 years or more in good health. V usage is TRBV5-1 and J usage is TRBJ1-6; 11 nucleotides align to TRBD1. Sequenced: blood. As DNA, the CDR3 is TGCGCCAGCAGCACGGACAGGGGGCAGTCACCCCTCCACTTT. This codes for CASSTDRGQSPLHF.